This is a list of T cell receptor beta chains from one sample in a study of control samples from healthy donors and cancer patients. Profiled with immunoSEQ multiplex PCR; TCRdb holds only in-frame clones, not every one. This sample has approximately 72,000 clones, with approximately 91% found just once. Material: blood. The origin of the receptors is a man in his fifties or sixties in good health. Each CDR3 is given with its conserved first and last residue.

TRBV30 CAWSTGTGLAKNIQYF
TRBV19 CASSIGQGAYNEQFF
TRBV6-5 CASRRTARTDTQYF
TRBV9 CASSSGLLSTDTQYF
TRBV30 CAWRAMGGVDTQYF
TRBV29-1 CSVGQGGYGYTF
TRBV9 CASSVGGGDTQYF
TRBV11-3 CASSSRTSRGNYGEAFF
TRBV6-1 CASSVVSGRTGNTIYF
TRBV30 CAWRVSGANVLTF
TRBV2 CASEREHTGRNEQFF
TRBV11-2 CASSRLGQWDEQYF
TRBV11-2 CASSLVTGGIGDTQYF
TRBV7-9 CASSLVGRGISGNTIYF
TRBV7-2 CASRQGDMLNQPQHF
TRBV12-3/TRBV12-4 CASSLSAGAEAFF
TRBV12-3/TRBV12-4 CASSFGREQFF
TRBV15 CATSRDLEVSGTDTQYF
TRBV9 CASSLEDLSNQPQHF
TRBV10-3 CAISVGSGDTQYF
TRBV5-1 CASSYQGINTEAFF
TRBV13 CASSTYARGDGYTF
TRBV2 CASSVTGGPSPLHF
TRBV7-2 CASSPDPGQGSLYYGYTF
TRBV4-1 CASSPLWGADYGYTF
TRBV7-6 CASSRSAGTPQGTEAFF
TRBV11-2 CASSFTEAKNIQYF
TRBV12-5 CASGLVQGGYTF
TRBV10-2 CASSVLAGFTYNEQFF
TRBV30 CAWSVNPENYGYTF
TRBV19 CASSTGLRTFSGANVLTF
TRBV5-4 CASSLAENTEAFF
TRBV30 CAWSVLTGGTEAFF
TRBV19 CASRLQGGRTEAFF
TRBV11-2 CASSRSAEKLFF
TRBV19 CASSIWQIGNTIYF
TRBV7-2 CASSLVWRSRGLMNTEAFF
TRBV19 CASSPSGVSYNEQFF
TRBV18 CASSVMNTEAFF